The text below deals with one TCR beta chain. What it recognizes is unknown. The sample is drawn from a study of post-analysis software for immune sequencing data. Study as a whole: The study covered relapsing-remitting, secondary progressive and progressive-relapsing courses of multiple sclerosis. Regarding the study as a whole: With TRBV5-6, TRBV5-1 and TRBV20-1 included, several TRBV segments were more frequent in patients than in controls. F measure clustering grouped samples strongly by preparation batch.

Incorporated into the TCR beta cDNA libraries were unique molecular identifiers, which served to reduce PCR and sequencing biases. The yield from roughly 1 to 10 million T cells was 500,000 or so cDNA molecules in total. TCRdb analysed the PCR reads with MiXCR anew, one entry per CDR3 protein. The sample carries more than 500,000 distinct CDR3 sequences, 30% to 40% recorded once. Losses at the gene ends were 4 bases for V and 5 bases for J; bases not matched to a gene: 8. This CDR3 is built from 14 residues. Per the germline V gene, CDR1 is SGHRS and CDR2 is YFSETQ. The source of this sequence is a girl aged 2-17 years with multiple sclerosis. J is TRBJ1-2 and V is TRBV5-1; the match to TRBD1 covers 7 bases. Sequencing input: blood. DNA of the CDR3: TGCGCCAGCAGCCTAGCCCCAGGGGGTTATGGCTACACCTTC. This encodes CASSLAPGGYGYTF. The full variable domain, in which reference TRBV5-1 and TRBJ1-2 provide the parts outside the CDR3, is KAGVTQTPRYLIKTRGQQVTLSCSPISGHRSVSWYQQTPGQGLQFLFEYFSETQRNKGNFPGRFSGRQFSNSRSEMNVSTLELGDSALYLCASSLAPGGYGYTFGSGTRLTVV.